This T cell receptor (beta chain) is drawn from a study of blood T cell repertoires in COVID-19. The assay was immunoSEQ multiplex PCR, and TCRdb's table has in-frame clones only and misses some. The data hold about 83,000 clones, with around 76% observed a single time. Germline assignment: CDR1 SEHNR and CDR2 FQNEAQ (reference sequence). The CDR3 sequence is 12 residues long. The V and J ends lost 2 bases and 5 bases respectively, with 6 bases between them. The chain uses TRBV7-9 and TRBJ1-2; the D is unclear. Sample: peripheral blood. This clonotype originated in a woman aged 80 or over with active or convalescent COVID-19. Here the CDR3 DNA reads TGTGCCAGCAGCTTAATTGAGTATGGCTACACCTTC. Its protein product is CASSLIEYGYTF.